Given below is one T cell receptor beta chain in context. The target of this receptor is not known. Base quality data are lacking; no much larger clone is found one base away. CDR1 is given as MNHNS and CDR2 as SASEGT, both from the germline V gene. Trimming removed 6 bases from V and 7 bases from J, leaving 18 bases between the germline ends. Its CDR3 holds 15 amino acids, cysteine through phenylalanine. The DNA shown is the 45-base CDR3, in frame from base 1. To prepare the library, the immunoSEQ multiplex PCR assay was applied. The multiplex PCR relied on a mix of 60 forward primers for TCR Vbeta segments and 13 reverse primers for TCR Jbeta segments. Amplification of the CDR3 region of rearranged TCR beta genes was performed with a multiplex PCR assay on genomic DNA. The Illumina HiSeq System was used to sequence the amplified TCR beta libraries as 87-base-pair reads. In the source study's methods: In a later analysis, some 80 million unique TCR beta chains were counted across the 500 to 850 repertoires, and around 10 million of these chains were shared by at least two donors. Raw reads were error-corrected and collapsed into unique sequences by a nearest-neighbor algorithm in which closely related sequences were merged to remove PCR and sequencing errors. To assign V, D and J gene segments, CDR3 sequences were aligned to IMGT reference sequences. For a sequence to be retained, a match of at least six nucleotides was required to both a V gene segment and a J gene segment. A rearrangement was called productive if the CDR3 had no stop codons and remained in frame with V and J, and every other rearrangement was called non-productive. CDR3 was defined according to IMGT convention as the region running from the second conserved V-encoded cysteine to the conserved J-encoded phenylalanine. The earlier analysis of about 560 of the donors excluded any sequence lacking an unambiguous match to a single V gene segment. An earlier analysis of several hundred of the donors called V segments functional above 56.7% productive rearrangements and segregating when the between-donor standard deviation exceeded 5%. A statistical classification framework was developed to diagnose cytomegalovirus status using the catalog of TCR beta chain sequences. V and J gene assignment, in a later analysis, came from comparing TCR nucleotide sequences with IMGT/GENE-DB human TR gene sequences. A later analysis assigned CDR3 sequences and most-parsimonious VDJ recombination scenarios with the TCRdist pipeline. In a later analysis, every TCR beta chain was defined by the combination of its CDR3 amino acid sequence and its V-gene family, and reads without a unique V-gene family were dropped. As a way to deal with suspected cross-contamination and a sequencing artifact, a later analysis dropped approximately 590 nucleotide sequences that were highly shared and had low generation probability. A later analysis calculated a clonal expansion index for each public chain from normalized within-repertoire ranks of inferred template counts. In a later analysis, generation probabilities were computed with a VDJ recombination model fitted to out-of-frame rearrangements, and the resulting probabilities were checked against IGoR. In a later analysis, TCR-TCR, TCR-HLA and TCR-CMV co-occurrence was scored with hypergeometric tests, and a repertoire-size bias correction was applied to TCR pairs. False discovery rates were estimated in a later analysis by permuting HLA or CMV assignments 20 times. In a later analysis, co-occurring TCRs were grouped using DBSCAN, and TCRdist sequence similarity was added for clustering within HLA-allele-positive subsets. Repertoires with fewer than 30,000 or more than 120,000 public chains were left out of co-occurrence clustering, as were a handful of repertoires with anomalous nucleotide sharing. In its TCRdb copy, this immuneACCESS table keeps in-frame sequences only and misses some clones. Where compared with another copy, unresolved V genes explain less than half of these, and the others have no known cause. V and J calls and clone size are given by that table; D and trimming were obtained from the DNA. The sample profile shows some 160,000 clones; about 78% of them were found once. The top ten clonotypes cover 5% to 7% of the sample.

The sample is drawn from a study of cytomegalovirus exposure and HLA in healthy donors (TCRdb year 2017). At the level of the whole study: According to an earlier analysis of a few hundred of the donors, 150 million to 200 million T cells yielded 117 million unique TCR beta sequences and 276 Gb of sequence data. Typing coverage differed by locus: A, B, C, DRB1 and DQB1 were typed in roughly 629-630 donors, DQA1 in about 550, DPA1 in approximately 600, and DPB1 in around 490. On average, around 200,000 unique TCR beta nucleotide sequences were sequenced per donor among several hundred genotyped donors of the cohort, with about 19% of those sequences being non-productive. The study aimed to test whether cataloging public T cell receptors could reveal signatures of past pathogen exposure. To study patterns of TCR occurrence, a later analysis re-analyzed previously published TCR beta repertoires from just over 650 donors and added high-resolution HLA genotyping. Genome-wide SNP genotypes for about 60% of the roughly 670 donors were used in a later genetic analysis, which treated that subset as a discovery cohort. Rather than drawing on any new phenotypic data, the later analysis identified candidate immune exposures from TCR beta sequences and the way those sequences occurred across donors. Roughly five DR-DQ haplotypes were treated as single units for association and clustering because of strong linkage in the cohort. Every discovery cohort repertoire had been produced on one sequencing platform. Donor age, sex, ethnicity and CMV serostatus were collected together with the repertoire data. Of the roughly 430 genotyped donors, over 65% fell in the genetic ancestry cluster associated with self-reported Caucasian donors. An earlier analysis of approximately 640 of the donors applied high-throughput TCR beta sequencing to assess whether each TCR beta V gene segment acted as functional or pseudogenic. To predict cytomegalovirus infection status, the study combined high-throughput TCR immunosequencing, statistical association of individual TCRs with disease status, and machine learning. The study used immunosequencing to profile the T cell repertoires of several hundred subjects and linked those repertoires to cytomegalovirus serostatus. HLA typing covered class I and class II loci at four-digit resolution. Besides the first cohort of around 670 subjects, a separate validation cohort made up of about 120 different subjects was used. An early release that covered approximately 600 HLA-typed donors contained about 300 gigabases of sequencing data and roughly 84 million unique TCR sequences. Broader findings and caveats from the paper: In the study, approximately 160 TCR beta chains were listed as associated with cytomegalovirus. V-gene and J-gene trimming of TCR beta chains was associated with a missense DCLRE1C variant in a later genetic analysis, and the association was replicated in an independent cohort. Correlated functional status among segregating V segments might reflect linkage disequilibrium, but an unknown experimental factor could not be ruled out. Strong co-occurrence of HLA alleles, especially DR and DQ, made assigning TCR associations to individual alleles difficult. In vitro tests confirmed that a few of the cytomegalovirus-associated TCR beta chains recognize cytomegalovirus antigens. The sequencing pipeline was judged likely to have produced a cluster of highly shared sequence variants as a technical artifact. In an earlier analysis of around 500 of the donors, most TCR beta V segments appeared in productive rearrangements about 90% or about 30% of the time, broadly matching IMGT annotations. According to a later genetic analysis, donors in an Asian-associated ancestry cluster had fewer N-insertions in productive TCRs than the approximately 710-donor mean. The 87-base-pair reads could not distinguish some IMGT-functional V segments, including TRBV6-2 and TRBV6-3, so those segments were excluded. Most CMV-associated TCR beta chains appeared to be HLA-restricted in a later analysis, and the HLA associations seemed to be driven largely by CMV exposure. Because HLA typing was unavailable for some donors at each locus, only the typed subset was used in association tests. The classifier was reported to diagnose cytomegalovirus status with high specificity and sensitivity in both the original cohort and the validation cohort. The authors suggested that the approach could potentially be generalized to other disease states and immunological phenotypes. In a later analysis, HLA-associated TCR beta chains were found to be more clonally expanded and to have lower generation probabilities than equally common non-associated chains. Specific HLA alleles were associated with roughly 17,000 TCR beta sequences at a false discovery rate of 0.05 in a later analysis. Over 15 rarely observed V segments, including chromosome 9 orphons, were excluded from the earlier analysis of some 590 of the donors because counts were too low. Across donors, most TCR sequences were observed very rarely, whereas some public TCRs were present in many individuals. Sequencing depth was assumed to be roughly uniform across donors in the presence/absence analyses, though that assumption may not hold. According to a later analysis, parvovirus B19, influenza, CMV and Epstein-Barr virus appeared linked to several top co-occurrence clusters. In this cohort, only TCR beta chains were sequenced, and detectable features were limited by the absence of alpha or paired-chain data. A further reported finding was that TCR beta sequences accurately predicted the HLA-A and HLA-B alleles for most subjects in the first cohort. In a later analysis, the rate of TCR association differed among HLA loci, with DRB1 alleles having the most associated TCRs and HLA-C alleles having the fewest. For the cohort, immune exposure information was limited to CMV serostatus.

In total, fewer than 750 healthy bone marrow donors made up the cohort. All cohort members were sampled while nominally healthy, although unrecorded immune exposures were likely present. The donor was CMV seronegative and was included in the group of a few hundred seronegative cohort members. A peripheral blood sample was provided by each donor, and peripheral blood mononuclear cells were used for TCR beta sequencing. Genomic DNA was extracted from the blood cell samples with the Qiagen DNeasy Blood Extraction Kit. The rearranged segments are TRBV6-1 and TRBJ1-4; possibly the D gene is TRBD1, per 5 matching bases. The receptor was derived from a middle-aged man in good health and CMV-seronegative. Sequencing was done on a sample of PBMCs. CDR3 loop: CASSDPRGRFEKLFF. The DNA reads TGTGCCAGCAGCGACCCCCGGGGGAGGTTTGAAAAACTGTTTTTT.